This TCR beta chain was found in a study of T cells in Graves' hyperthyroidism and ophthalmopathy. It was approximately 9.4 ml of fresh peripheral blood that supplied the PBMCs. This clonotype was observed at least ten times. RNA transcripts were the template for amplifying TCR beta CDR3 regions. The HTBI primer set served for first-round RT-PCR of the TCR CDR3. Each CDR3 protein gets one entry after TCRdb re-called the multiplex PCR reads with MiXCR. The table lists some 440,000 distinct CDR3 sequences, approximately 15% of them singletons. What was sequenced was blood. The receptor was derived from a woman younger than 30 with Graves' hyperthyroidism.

The CDR3 protein is CASSYSGGSLDEQYF. The CDR3 DNA is TGTGCCAGCAGTTACTCGGGAGGGTCTCTGGACGAGCAGTACTTC. The V call is TRBV6-6, the J call TRBJ2-7, with 7 bases aligning to TRBD2. With 0 bases clipped from V and 5 bases from J, the junction kept 7 bases outside the gene matches. This CDR3 region has 15 residues. Germline CDR1 reads MNHNY; CDR2 reads SVGAGI (reference sequence).